This T cell receptor beta chain was identified during a study of cytomegalovirus exposure and HLA in healthy donors. To note about this clone: Its antigen is unidentified.

Findings and caveats of the study: A later analysis reportedly found that, within productive TCRs, an Asian-associated ancestry cluster had fewer N-insertions than the mean observed across the approximately 660 donors.

Trimming removed 7 bases at V and 2 bases at J, with 18 bases between. Germline V gives CDR1 MNHEY, CDR2 SVGAGI. CDR3 length: 15 amino acids. PCR amplification relied on 60 Vbeta primers (plus 13 Jbeta primers). Generated by immunoSEQ multiplex PCR, the TCRdb table keeps only in-frame clones and is missing some. The data show about 160,000 clones, with roughly four fifths seen just once and around 3% held by the top ten. The chain recombines TRBV6-5 with TRBJ2-7; the D gene is possibly TRBD1 (6 bases). The sample comprised PBMCs. This TCR came from a woman aged 45-60 years in good health and CMV-seropositive. The CDR3 region is CASTLLTDSTYEQYF. In DNA, the CDR3 is TGTGCCAGCACCCTGCTGACGGACAGCACCTACGAGCAGTACTTC.